This T cell receptor (beta chain) derives from a study of blood T cell repertoires in COVID-19. Study-wide context: PBMCs, B-cell-depleted T cells, or T cells were the source of the cDNA or gDNA that made up the material.

The table came from immunoSEQ multiplex PCR; TCRdb's copy has only in-frame clones and leaves some out. The sample comprises tens of thousands of clones, approximately 89% of which are singletons, and approximately 6.3% rests with the top ten. Germline V gives CDR1 SGHTA, CDR2 FQGTGA. Trimming took 1 base from V and 1 from J, leaving 14 bases between them. This CDR3 contains 17 residues. The clonotype originates from a man aged 45-65 years with active COVID-19. This chain uses TRBV7-3 with TRBJ2-4; D may be TRBD2 (7 bases). The sample comprised peripheral blood. CDR3: CASSLNGGAAAKNIQYF. The DNA for the CDR3 is TGTGCCAGCAGCTTAAATGGGGGGGCCGCCGCCAAAAACATTCAGTACTTC.